This T cell receptor (beta chain) appears in the sequencing data of a study of cytotoxic CD8 clonotypes in ibrutinib-treated CLL. Study results and limitations: Exceeding age-matched healthy donors, baseline clonality also tracked the counts of circulating CD8+ T cells.

Remarks on this clone: Its specificity is unknown.

Clones were read by immunoSEQ multiplex PCR, and TCRdb kept only the in-frame ones, dropping some. Of 160,000 or so clones in the sample, about 88% are singletons; the top ten hold about 2.9%. In germline, CDR1 is SGHAT, CDR2 FQNNGV. The V end was cut by 3 bases, the J end by 6 bases, with 16 bases between. This CDR3 comprises 15 residues. This chain uses TRBV11-2 with TRBJ2-3; D is possibly TRBD1 (6 bases). The material was PBMCs, obtained at disease progression, from a patient treated with ibrutinib. This TCR was recovered from a human donor with chronic lymphocytic leukemia. CDR3 DNA sequence: TGTGCCAGCAGCTTGGGGGCTGGGGACGGGGATACGCAGTATTTT. This gives the protein CASSLGAGDGDTQYF. Drawing the rest from reference TRBV11-2 and TRBJ2-3, the complete variable domain is EAGVAQSPRYKIIEKRQSVAFWCNPISGHATLYWYQQILGQGPKLLIQFQNNGVVDDSQLPKDRFSAERLKGVDSTLKIQPAKLEDSAVYLCASSLGAGDGDTQYFGPGTRLTVL.